A single sample is the source of the 4 T cell receptor beta chains below, sequenced in a study of metastatic and nonmetastatic thyroid tumors. Patients underwent thyroid surgery, and none had received any treatment before it. TCRdb re-clonotyped the PCR reads via MiXCR. The sample lists roughly 11,000 clones, 27% occurring once. The specimen was adjacent normal tissue. All receptors come from a male donor with papillary thyroid cancer or a benign thyroid nodule (not recorded which). Some clones in this sample may be carry-over from other donors' samples.

This clone occurred a few times. The V and J genes are TRBV12-3 or TRBV12-4 and TRBJ2-7, with a weak D call TRBD2 (5 bases). The germline V and J ends were trimmed by 6 bases and 6 bases, with 15 bases remaining between them. The CDR3 consists of 13 residues. DNA for the CDR3: TGTGCCAGCAGCTTAACCGGGGTTGGCGAGCAGTACTTC. Protein product: CASSLTGVGEQYF.

The chain carries TRBV11-1 and TRBJ2-1, with 7 bases that match TRBD1. Germline V lookup: CDR1 SGHAT, CDR2 FQDESV (reference sequence). The CDR3 covers 18 residues. Unmatched junction bases numbered 16, after V lost 4 bases and J lost 4 bases. CDR3 bases: TGTGCCAGCAGCTCAGAAGGAGACCCGGGACAGAGTTACAATGAGCAGTTCTTC. Residues: CASSSEGDPGQSYNEQFF.

The V gene is TRBV5-5, the J gene TRBJ1-2; D remains ambiguous. Germline V gene data show CDR1 as SGHKS and CDR2 as YYEKEE (reference sequence). V gave up 0 bases and J gave up 7 bases, with 13 bases separating them. CDR3 length: 14 residues. The CDR3 is CASSLGVGPSGYTF. DNA of the CDR3: TGTGCCAGCAGCTTGGGTGTAGGGCCGTCTGGCTACACCTTC.

The V and J genes are TRBV24-1 and TRBJ2-1, with 12 bases matching TRBD2. The CDR3 has 16 amino acids. The V segment lost 3 bases and the J segment 5 bases; nucleotides outside the gene matches: 4. Germline CDR1 KGHDR, CDR2 SFDVKD. In DNA, the CDR3 is TGTGCCACCAGTGATACTAGCGGGAGGATCGACAATGAGCAGTTCTTC. Translating gives CATSDTSGRIDNEQFF.